These 29 T cell receptor beta chains originate from one sample sequenced in a study of cytomegalovirus exposure and HLA in healthy donors. Primers: 60 Vbeta forward and 13 Jbeta reverse. This table comes from immunoSEQ multiplex PCR, and its TCRdb copy is limited to in-frame clones, with some not included. There are some 91,000 clones in the sample; roughly 78% occur only once, and 0.76% lies in the top ten. Specimen: PBMCs. The receptors originated from an older woman in good health and CMV-seronegative.

V gene TRBV5-1 combines with J gene TRBJ1-1; TRBD1 might be the D (6 bases). The germline V gene encodes CDR1 SGHRS and CDR2 YFSETQ. The CDR3 extends over 14 amino acids. With 2 bases removed from V and 1 base from J, the gap between germline ends came to 9 bases. CDR3 region: CASSFGQPNTEAFF. For the CDR3, the DNA is TGCGCCAGCAGCTTTGGACAGCCGAACACTGAAGCTTTCTTT.

The chain uses TRBV18 and TRBJ2-7, with a possible D match to TRBD1 (5 bases). Trimming cost V 3 bases and J 6 bases, with 21 bases left between them. The CDR3 contains 16 residues. Germline CDR1 is KGHSH and CDR2 is LQKENI. CDR3 sequence: CASSPRDSLDLFEQYF. CDR3 nucleotides: TGTGCCAGCTCACCCAGAGACAGTCTGGACCTGTTCGAGCAGTACTTC.

The V and J genes are TRBV6-5 and TRBJ1-5; the match to TRBD1 covers 7 bases. Germline V gives CDR1 MNHEY, CDR2 SVGAGI. The V segment lost 5 bases and the J segment 6 bases; nucleotides outside the gene matches: 4. This CDR3 has 13 residues. CDR3 protein: CASSRDRVQPQHF. The DNA of the CDR3 is TGTGCCAGCAGTCGGGACAGAGTTCAGCCCCAGCATTTT.

Only one count was recorded for this clone. V is TRBV29-1 and J is TRBJ1-1, with 7 bases identical to TRBD1. The CDR3 has 12 residues. The V segment lost 3 bases and the J segment 4 bases; nucleotides outside the gene matches: 2. Germline lookup yields CDR1 SQVTM and CDR2 ANQGSEA. CDR3 DNA: TGCAGCGTTGAGGCAGGGGGCACTGAAGCTTTCTTT. It encodes CSVEAGGTEAFF.

V and J are TRBV9 and TRBJ1-5, with D maybe TRBD1 (5 bases). The CDR3 spans 13 residues. The V end lost 3 bases, the J end lost 6 bases, and 10 bases lay between the germline ends. Germline V gives CDR1 SGDLS, CDR2 YYNGEE. CDR3 DNA: TGTGCCAGCAGCGAGGGGTATGGTCAGCCCCAGCATTTT. This sequence encodes CASSEGYGQPQHF.

The CDR3 sequence: CASSALRGRNEQYF. CDR3 sequence (DNA): TGTGCCAGCAGCGCTCTCCGGGGTAGGAACGAGCAGTACTTC. The V gene is TRBV21-1, the J gene TRBJ2-7; the table names TRBD2, a call not compared with the DNA. TRBV21-1 is shown as a pseudogene. The CDR3 covers 14 residues.

This sequence joins TRBV15 and TRBJ1-2, with 7 bases lining up with TRBD1. Germline CDR1 reads LNHNV; CDR2 reads YYDKDF (reference sequence). The CDR3 consists of 15 residues. V dropped 3 bases and J dropped 4; count of bases not matched to a gene: 8. In DNA, the CDR3 is TGTGCCACCAGCAGCGTCAACTACAGGGGCTATGGCTACACCTTC. This codes for CATSSVNYRGYGYTF.

This clone was counted a few times. This chain joins TRBV18 and TRBJ2-7; a possible D gene is TRBD2 (5 bases). Germline V lookup: CDR1 KGHSH, CDR2 LQKENI. This CDR3 is 15 amino acids long. The ends were cut back, 3 bases at V and 2 bases at J, with 14 bases in the middle. This CDR3 reads CASSPSISGTYEQYF. CDR3 coding DNA: TGTGCCAGCTCACCCAGTATAAGCGGTACCTACGAGCAGTACTTC.

This clone is a singleton in its sample. This chain joins TRBV5-4 and TRBJ1-1; TRBD1 aligns across 7 bases. Trimming removed 4 bases from V and 4 bases from J; junction bases left unmatched: 4. The CDR3 runs to 13 residues. CDR1 and CDR2 from the germline V gene are SGHNT and YYREEE (reference sequence). CDR3: CASSRQGTTEAFF. Here the CDR3 DNA reads TGTGCCAGCAGCCGACAGGGCACCACTGAAGCTTTCTTT.

This clone occurred once. The V gene is TRBV4-3, the J gene TRBJ2-3; D uncertain. CDR3 size: 17 residues. The V end was cut by 1 base, the J end by 5 bases, with 19 bases between. Per the germline V gene, CDR1 is LGHNA and CDR2 is YSLEER. The CDR3 region has the DNA TGCGCCAGCAGCCAAGTATATCGGCACACCAGAGGAGATACGCAGTATTTT. Encoded protein: CASSQVYRHTRGDTQYF.

The rearrangement uses TRBV25-1 and TRBJ1-4, with D perhaps matching TRBD1 (6 bases). Germline V gene data show CDR1 as MGHDK and CDR2 as SYGVNS. The ends were cut back, 6 bases at V and 4 bases at J, with 15 bases in the middle. The CDR3 length is 15 residues. CDR3 loop: CASSPLRTDNEKLFF. The CDR3 DNA reads TGTGCCAGCAGCCCCCTCAGGACAGATAATGAAAAACTGTTTTTT.

The gene calls are TRBV10-1 and TRBJ2-1, with TRBD1 matching 9 bases. J was trimmed by 8 bases and V by 10 bases; bases with no gene match: 9. This CDR3 has 13 amino acids. Germline CDR1 is WNHNN and CDR2 is SYGVQD (reference sequence). CDR3 amino acids: CATSRDRVDEQFF. The CDR3 nucleotides are TGCGCCACCTCCCGGGACAGGGTCGATGAGCAGTTCTTC.

This clone came up a few times. The V and J genes are TRBV5-6 and TRBJ2-7; D is possibly TRBD2 (5 bases). CDR1 and CDR2 (germline): SGHDT, YYEEEE. The CDR3 contains 12 residues. Between the trimmed V and J ends, which lost 2 bases and 8 bases, there was a span of 11 bases. CDR3 DNA sequence: TGTGCCAGCAGCTTCGAGGGTAGCCAGCAGTACTTC. Translating gives CASSFEGSQQYF.

The J gene is TRBJ2-7, the V gene TRBV6-5; the D is unclear. Germline values: CDR1 MNHEY, CDR2 SVGAGI. V was trimmed by 2 bases and J by 7 bases, leaving 6 bases between them. The length of the CDR3 is 11 residues. The CDR3 is CASSYLLEQYF. CDR3 nucleotides: TGTGCCAGCAGTTACCTTTTGGAGCAGTACTTC.

The chain recombines TRBV6-4 with TRBJ1-2; tentatively, D is TRBD1 (6 bases). The CDR3 extends over 13 amino acids. Germline lookup yields CDR1 MRHNA and CDR2 SNTAGT. V dropped 4 bases and J dropped 2 bases, with 8 bases sitting between them. Here the CDR3 DNA reads TGTGCCAGCAGTGCACAGGGAAACTATGGCTACACCTTC. This translates into CASSAQGNYGYTF.

The chain joins TRBV25-1 to TRBJ2-3; 7 nucleotides line up with TRBD1. Germline CDR1 is MGHDK and CDR2 is SYGVNS. CDR3 length equals 13 residues. The junction had 6 bases not matched to a gene; V was cut back by 6 bases and J by 6 bases. CDR3 DNA sequence: TGTGCCAGCAGATCTACAGGGGAGGATACGCAGTATTTT. Its translation is CASRSTGEDTQYF. The full variable domain, its missing parts supplied by reference TRBV25-1 and TRBJ2-3, is EADIYQTPRYLVIGTGKKITLECSQTMGHDKMYWYQQDPGMELHLIHYSYGVNSTEKGDLSSESTVSRIRTEHFPLTLESARPSHTSQYLCASRSTGEDTQYFGPGTRLTVL.

This chain uses TRBV4-3 with TRBJ2-2; no firm D call. The CDR3 has 16 amino acids. The germline CDR1 and CDR2 sequences are LGHNA and YSLEER. Trimming removed 4 bases from V and 4 bases from J, with 16 bases in between. The CDR3 DNA follows: TGCGCCAGCAGCCGCACCCCTCCCCCGGGCACCGGGGAGCTGTTTTTT. Residues: CASSRTPPPGTGELFF.

This clone was recorded once. The chain couples TRBV18 to TRBJ1-6; D is uncertain. In germline, CDR1 is KGHSH, CDR2 LQKENI. CDR3 length equals 16 residues. Trimming took off 3 bases at V and 8 bases at J, with 17 bases between the two ends. This CDR3 is CASSPAAPSVDSPLHF. The CDR3 bases are TGTGCCAGCTCACCTGCGGCTCCTTCGGTAGATTCACCCCTCCACTTT.

The V gene is TRBV5-4, the J gene TRBJ1-5; 7 positions match TRBD1. V shed 4 bases, J shed 5 bases, and the junction held 6 bases outside the gene matches. Looked up from germline, CDR1 is SGHNT and CDR2 is YYREEE (reference sequence). The CDR3 runs to 14 residues. CDR3 in amino acids: CASSKQGPDQPQHF. The CDR3 region has the DNA TGTGCCAGCAGCAAACAGGGGCCGGATCAGCCCCAGCATTTT.

The CDR3 bases are TGTGCCAGCAGCTTAGACAAAGACAGGGGCGGCGGTCAGCCCCAGCATTTT. The encoded protein is CASSLDKDRGGGQPQHF. J is TRBJ1-5 and V is TRBV7-7, with 8 bases fitting TRBD1. V lost 1 base and J lost 6; bases outside the gene matches: 11. The CDR3 has 17 residues. Germline-derived CDR1 and CDR2 are SSHAT and FNYEAQ (reference sequence).

The rearrangement links TRBV25-1 to TRBJ1-6; D not certain. Between the trimmed V and J ends, which lost 9 bases and 5 bases, there was a span of 11 bases. This CDR3 has 13 residues. CDR1 is MGHDK, CDR2 SYGVNS, per germline. In DNA form, the CDR3 reads TGTGCCAGTAGCGGTCCGGATAATTCACCCCTCCACTTT. Its translation is CASSGPDNSPLHF.

V gene TRBV12-5 combines with J gene TRBJ1-5, with a possible D match to TRBD1 (5 bases). Germline loops: CDR1 LGHNT, CDR2 FRNRAP. The CDR3 has 12 amino acids. The germline V and J ends were trimmed by 6 bases and 5 bases, with 8 bases remaining between them. CDR3 nucleotides: TGTGCTAGTGGCACGGGGGATCAGCCCCAGCATTTT. It is translated as CASGTGDQPQHF.

The V gene is TRBV2, the J gene TRBJ1-1; 11 bases fit TRBD1. The ends lost 7 bases at V and 2 bases at J; junction bases unmatched: 3. This CDR3 has 14 amino acids. Germline-derived CDR1 and CDR2 are SNHLY and FYNNEI. For the CDR3, the DNA is TGTGCCAGCATGGGGACAGGGGGTAACACTGAAGCTTTCTTT. It encodes CASMGTGGNTEAFF.

The genes are TRBV30 and TRBJ1-5; no clear D gene. This CDR3 contains 14 residues. V lost 0 bases and J 0 bases, leaving 6 bases between the germline ends. Germline-derived CDR1 and CDR2 are GTSNPN and SVGIG (reference sequence). CDR3 sequence: CAWSVQSSNQPQHF. In DNA, the CDR3 is TGTGCCTGGAGTGTACAGAGTAGCAATCAGCCCCAGCATTTT.

This rearrangement joins TRBV9 to TRBJ2-7; 7 bases fit TRBD1. V was clipped by 4 bases and J by 3 bases; unmatched bases: 13. The CDR3 covers 16 residues. Germline CDR1 and CDR2: SGDLS and YYNGEE. The CDR3 nucleotides are TGTGCCAGCAGCCGATCGGGACAGCTAGACTTCTACGAGCAGTACTTC. Translated, it gives CASSRSGQLDFYEQYF. Looking up the rest from reference TRBV9 and TRBJ2-7 gives the full variable domain: DSGVTQTPKHLITATGQRVTLRCSPRSGDLSVYWYQQSLDQGLQFLIQYYNGEERAKGNILERFSAQQFPDLHSELNLSSLELGDSALYFCASSRSGQLDFYEQYFGPGTRLTVT.

The chain uses TRBV19 and TRBJ2-1; the D gene is possibly TRBD2 (6 bases). CDR3 length: 14 amino acids. The germline V gene encodes CDR1 LNHDA and CDR2 SQIVND (reference sequence). V was shortened by 5 bases and J by 1 base, with 9 bases between the two germline ends. Here the CDR3 reads CASSWDWSYNEQFF. CDR3 DNA: TGTGCCAGTAGTTGGGACTGGTCCTACAATGAGCAGTTCTTC.

The CDR3 bases are TGTGCCAGTAGTACCGACAGGGCCCAGCCCCAGCATTTT. It is translated as CASSTDRAQPQHF. The chain links TRBV19 to TRBJ1-5; 7 nucleotides agree with TRBD1. The CDR3 is 13 amino acids. With V trimmed by 4 bases and J by 7 bases, 4 bases remained unmatched. CDR1 LNHDA and CDR2 SQIVND come from the germline V gene (reference sequence).

This chain connects TRBV11-2 to TRBJ2-2, with 12 bases identical to TRBD1. The CDR3 consists of 18 residues. V gave up 0 bases and J gave up 4 bases; unmatched junction bases: 6. CDR1 is SGHAT, CDR2 FQNNGV, per germline. The CDR3 bases are TGTGCCAGCAGCTTAGAGGGACAGGGGGCGCGGAGCACCGGGGAGCTGTTTTTT. Encoded protein: CASSLEGQGARSTGELFF.

The chain is built from TRBV2 and TRBJ2-3; 8 nucleotides align to TRBD2. CDR3 length: 15 amino acids. The junction had 5 bases not matched to a gene; V was cut back by 2 bases and J by 4 bases. The germline CDR1 and CDR2 sequences are SNHLY and FYNNEI. CDR3 sequence: CASSEMERGPDTQYF. In nucleotides, the CDR3 is TGTGCCAGCAGTGAAATGGAGCGGGGGCCAGATACGCAGTATTTT. Looking up the rest from reference TRBV2 and TRBJ2-3 gives the full variable domain: EPEVTQTPSHQVTQMGQEVILRCVPISNHLYFYWYRQILGQKVEFLVSFYNNEISEKSEIFDDQFSVERPDGSNFTLKIRSTKLEDSAMYFCASSEMERGPDTQYFGPGTRLTVL.